This TCR beta chain appears in the sequencing data of a study of blood T cell repertoires in COVID-19. Study-level information: Sample material is recorded as cDNA or gDNA derived from T cells, B-cell-depleted T cells, or PBMCs.

The CDR3 runs to 13 residues. The germline V gene has CDR1 MGHDK and CDR2 SYGVNS. V lost 3 bases and J lost 8, with 13 bases in between. In the original processing: Estimates of nucleated cell counts were drawn from the amplification of reference gene primers. The table came from immunoSEQ multiplex PCR; TCRdb's copy has only in-frame clones and leaves some out. V, J and clone size were drawn from that table, and D and trimming were deduced from the DNA. The sample carries hundreds of thousands of clones, roughly 84% recorded once. The chain employs TRBV25-1 and TRBJ1-1; no clear D. The specimen sequenced was peripheral blood. The clonotype was recovered from a woman in her forties or fifties with acute or convalescent COVID-19. The CDR3 loop reads CASSDSPSEEAFF. CDR3 in DNA: TGTGCCAGCAGTGATTCGCCCTCAGAAGAAGCTTTCTTT.